This T cell receptor beta chain was recovered during a study of blood T cell repertoires in COVID-19. About the study: Both acute and convalescent COVID-19 samples were obtained from the United States, Italy and Spain. PBMCs, B-cell-depleted T cells, or T cells provided the cDNA or gDNA that made up the material.

TCRdb keeps only in-frame clones here, not all; method: immunoSEQ multiplex PCR. The sample shows roughly 280,000 clones, about 90% of them seen only once. The J segment lost 6 bases and the V segment lost 6 bases, leaving 7 bases of the junction unmatched. The germline CDR1 and CDR2 sequences are MNHNY and SVGAGI (reference sequence). This CDR3 is built from 14 residues. This clonotype was sampled from a woman aged 30 to 39 with COVID-19, enrolled during active disease. Sequenced: peripheral blood. The V call is TRBV6-6, the J call TRBJ2-7; the match to TRBD1 covers 11 bases. The CDR3 DNA sequence: TGTGCCAGCAGGGACAGGGGGCGCGCTGGCGAGCAGTACTTC. It encodes CASRDRGRAGEQYF.